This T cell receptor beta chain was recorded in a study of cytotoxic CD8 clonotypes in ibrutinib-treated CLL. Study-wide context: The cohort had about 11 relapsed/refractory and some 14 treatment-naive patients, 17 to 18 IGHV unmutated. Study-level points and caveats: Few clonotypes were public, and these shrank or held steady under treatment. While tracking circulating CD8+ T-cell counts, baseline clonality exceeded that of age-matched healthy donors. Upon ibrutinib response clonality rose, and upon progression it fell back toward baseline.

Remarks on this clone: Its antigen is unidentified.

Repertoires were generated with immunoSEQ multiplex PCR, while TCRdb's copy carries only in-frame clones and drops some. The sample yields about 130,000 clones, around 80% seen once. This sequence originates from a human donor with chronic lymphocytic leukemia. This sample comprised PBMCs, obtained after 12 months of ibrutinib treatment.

The CDR3: CASSFNSYEQYF. The CDR3 nucleotides read TGTGCCAGTAGCTTCAACTCCTACGAGCAGTACTTC. The V call is TRBV19, the J call TRBJ2-7; D gene unclear. Per germline, CDR1 LNHDA and CDR2 SQIVND (reference sequence). The CDR3 runs to 12 residues. Trimming stripped 6 bases from V and 0 bases from J, with 6 bases between.